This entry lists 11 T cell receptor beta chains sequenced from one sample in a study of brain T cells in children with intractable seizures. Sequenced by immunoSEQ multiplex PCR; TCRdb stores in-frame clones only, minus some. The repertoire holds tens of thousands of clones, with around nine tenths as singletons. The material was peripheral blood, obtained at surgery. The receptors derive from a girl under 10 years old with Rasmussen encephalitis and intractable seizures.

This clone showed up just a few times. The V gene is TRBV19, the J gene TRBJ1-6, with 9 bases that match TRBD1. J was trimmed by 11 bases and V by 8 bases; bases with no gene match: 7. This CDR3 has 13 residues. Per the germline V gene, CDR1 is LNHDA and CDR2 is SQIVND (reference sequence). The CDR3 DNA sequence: TGTGCCAGTGGGGGACAGGGTCAGCCACCCCTCCACTTT. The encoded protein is CASGGQGQPPLHF.

The CDR3 DNA reads as TGTGCCAGCAGTGAAAACTTTTTTGGGACCGCCTACGAGCAGTACTTC. This sequence encodes CASSENFFGTAYEQYF. The chain couples TRBV6-1 to TRBJ2-7, with D perhaps given as TRBD1 or TRBD2 (5 bases each). Trimming shortened V by 2 bases and J by 2 bases, and 16 bases separated the two germline ends. Germline V lookup: CDR1 MNHNS, CDR2 SASEGT. The CDR3 loop spans 16 amino acids.

DNA of the CDR3: TGTGCCAGCAGCTTCGTCGACGGCGCTGAAAAACTGTTTTTT. Amino acid sequence: CASSFVDGAEKLFF. This rearrangement joins TRBV5-6 to TRBJ1-4; D not resolved. The CDR3 totals 14 residues. V lost 2 bases and J lost 7, with 12 bases in between. The V gene's germline CDR1 is SGHDT and CDR2 YYEEEE.

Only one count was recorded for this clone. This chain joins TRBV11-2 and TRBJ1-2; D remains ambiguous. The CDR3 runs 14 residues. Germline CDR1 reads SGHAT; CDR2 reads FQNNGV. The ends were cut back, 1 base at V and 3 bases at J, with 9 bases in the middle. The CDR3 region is CASSLGLVYYGYTF. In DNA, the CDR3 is TGTGCCAGCAGCTTAGGTTTGGTTTACTATGGCTACACCTTC.

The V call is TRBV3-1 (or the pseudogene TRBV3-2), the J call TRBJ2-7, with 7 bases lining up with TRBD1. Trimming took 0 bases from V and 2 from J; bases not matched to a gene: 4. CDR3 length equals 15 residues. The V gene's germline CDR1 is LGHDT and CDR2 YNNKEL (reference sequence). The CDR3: CASSQETGPPYEQYF. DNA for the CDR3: TGTGCCAGCAGCCAAGAGACAGGGCCCCCCTACGAGCAGTACTTC.

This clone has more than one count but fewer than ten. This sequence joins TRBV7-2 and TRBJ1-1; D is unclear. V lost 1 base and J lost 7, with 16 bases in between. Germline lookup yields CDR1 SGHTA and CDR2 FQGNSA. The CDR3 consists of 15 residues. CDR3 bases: TGTGCCAGCAGCTTAGGGTTTGGAGATGGTGGTGAAGCTTTCTTT. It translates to CASSLGFGDGGEAFF.

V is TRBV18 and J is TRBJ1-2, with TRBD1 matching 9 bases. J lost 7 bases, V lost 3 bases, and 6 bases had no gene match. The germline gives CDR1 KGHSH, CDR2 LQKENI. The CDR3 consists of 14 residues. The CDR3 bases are TGTGCCAGCTCACCCTGGGACAGGGAGGGTGGCTACACCTTC. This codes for CASSPWDREGGYTF. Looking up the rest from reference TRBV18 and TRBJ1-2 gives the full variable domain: NAGVMQNPRHLVRRRGQEARLRCSPMKGHSHVYWYRQLPEEGLKFMVYLQKENIIDESGMPKERFSAEFPKEGPSILRIQQVVRGDSAAYFCASSPWDREGGYTFGSGTRLTVV.

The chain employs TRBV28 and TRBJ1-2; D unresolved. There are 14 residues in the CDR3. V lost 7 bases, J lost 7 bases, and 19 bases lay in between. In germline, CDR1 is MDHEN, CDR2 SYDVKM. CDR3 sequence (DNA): TGTGCCAGCATGAGAACGCAGGCTGGGCGTGGCTACACCTTC. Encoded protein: CASMRTQAGRGYTF.

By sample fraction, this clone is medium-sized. CDR3 nucleotides: TGTGCCAGCAGCTTGGACAGCGATACCTACGAGCAGTACTTC. Translating gives CASSLDSDTYEQYF. This chain connects TRBV5-4 to TRBJ2-7, with unresolved D. The CDR3 length is 14 residues. The germline V gene has CDR1 SGHNT and CDR2 YYREEE (reference sequence). V lost 0 bases and J lost 2, with 9 bases in between. Looking up the rest from reference TRBV5-4 and TRBJ2-7 gives the full variable domain: ETGVTQSPTHLIKTRGQQVTLRCSSQSGHNTVSWYQQALGQGPQFIFQYYREEENGRGNFPPRFSGLQFPNYSSELNVNALELDDSALYLCASSLDSDTYEQYFGPGTRLTVT.

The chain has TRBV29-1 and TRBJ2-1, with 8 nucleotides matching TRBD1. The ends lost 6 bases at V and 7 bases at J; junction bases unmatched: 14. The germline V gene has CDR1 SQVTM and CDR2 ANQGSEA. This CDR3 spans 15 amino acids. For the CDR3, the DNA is TGCAGCGTCTACGGACAGGGTTCTTGGTCGAATGAGCAGTTCTTC. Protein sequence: CSVYGQGSWSNEQFF.

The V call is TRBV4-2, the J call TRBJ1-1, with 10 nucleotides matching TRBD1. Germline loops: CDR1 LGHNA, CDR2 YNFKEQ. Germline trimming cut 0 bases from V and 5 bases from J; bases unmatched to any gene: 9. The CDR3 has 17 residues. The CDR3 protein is CASSQEGQGRRYTEAFF. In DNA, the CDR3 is TGTGCCAGCAGCCAAGAGGGACAGGGGCGCCGGTATACTGAAGCTTTCTTT.